The rows below give T cell receptor beta chains drawn from one sample of a study of T cells after yellow fever vaccination. TCRdb fed the 5' RACE reads into MiXCR, producing one record per CDR3 protein. The sample consists of 250,000 to 400,000 distinct CDR3 sequences, roughly 4% of them appearing once. The sequences come from PBMCs, collected 5 days after the yellow fever booster vaccination. Receptor source: a man aged 18 to 29 who received the YFV17D yellow fever vaccine. The CDR3 runs from the conserved cysteine through the conserved F or W. A D gene is named only where the DNA matches it firmly. Clone size is shown for a subset of rows, as once, few, many or a class of expanded clone.

size,J,D,V,DNA,CDR3
-,TRBJ1-1,TRBD1,TRBV25-1,TGTGCCAGCAGTGAATCAAGGGGGCGAGGCACTGAAGCTTTCTTT,CASSESRGRGTEAFF
few,TRBJ2-2,TRBD1,TRBV6-1,TGTGCCAGCAGTTCAGGGGGTGTCGGGGAGCTGTTTTTT,CASSSGGVGELFF
few,TRBJ1-1,TRBD1,TRBV12-3/TRBV12-4,TGTGCCAGCAGGAACTCAGGGGGCTGGGCGAACACTGAAGCTTTCTTT,CASRNSGGWANTEAFF
many,TRBJ1-6,-,TRBV27,TGTGCCAGCAGCCCCCAGTCTTACTCACCCCTCCACTTT,CASSPQSYSPLHF
many,TRBJ2-7,-,TRBV20-1,TGCAGTGCTAGGGTTCCCGGTGTGGCCCGCGAGCAGTACTTC,CSARVPGVAREQYF
few,TRBJ1-1,-,TRBV18,TGTGCCAGCTCACCGCCAGGGGTACACACTGAAGCTTTCTTT,CASSPPGVHTEAFF
few,TRBJ2-2,TRBD1,TRBV4-2,TGTGCCAGCAGCCAACCGTTCTCCGGGACAGGGGCCGGGGAGCTGTTTTTT,CASSQPFSGTGAGELFF
-,TRBJ1-1,-,TRBV24-1,TGTGCCACCAACCAGATGAACACTGAAGCTTTCTTT,CATNQMNTEAFF
-,TRBJ1-2,-,TRBV20-1,TGCAGTGCCCCACAGGGCGGTGTTGGATATGGCTACACCTTC,CSAPQGGVGYGYTF
few,TRBJ2-2,TRBD1,TRBV20-1,TGCAGTGCGCTAGAGAGCCAGGGGGCGAAGGAGCTGTTTTTT,CSALESQGAKELFF
few,TRBJ1-2,-,TRBV12-3/TRBV12-4,TGTGCCCTATGGGGGGTAGAGGATGGCTACACCTTC,CALWGVEDGYTF
many,TRBJ2-3,-,TRBV5-1,TGCGCCAGCAGCTCCGAGGGAGCAGATACGCAGTATTTT,CASSSEGADTQYF
few,TRBJ1-1,-,TRBV27,TGTGCCAGCAGTTTTAGGGGGGGTGGGTACACTGAAGCTTTCTTT,CASSFRGGGYTEAFF
few,TRBJ2-1,-,TRBV11-2,TGTGCCAGCAGCCAAGCCCGGGGGCCCTACAATGAGCAGTTCTTC,CASSQARGPYNEQFF